Listed below are T cell receptor beta chains from one sample, sequenced in a study of cytomegalovirus exposure and HLA in healthy donors. Only in-frame clones appear in the TCRdb table, and some are missing; sequencing was by immunoSEQ multiplex PCR. This sample carries fewer than 200,000 clones, about three quarters of them seen once, and the ten largest clones take under 3.5%. The sequencing sample was made of PBMCs. These receptors all stem from a woman aged 25 to 39 in good health and CMV-seronegative. CDR3s include the opening cysteine and the closing phenylalanine or tryptophan. A D gene is named only where the DNA matches it firmly. Where a row states a size, it is once, few, many or the class of an expanded clone; other rows omit it.

TRBJ1-5	-	TRBV18	-	TGTGCCAGCTCACCGGGCAGCTATCAGCCCCAGCATTTT	CASSPGSYQPQHF
TRBJ1-1	TRBD1	TRBV10-3	-	TGTGCCATCAGTGAGGGCCTATTTTCGAGACAGGGAATTGGAGCTTTCTTT	CAISEGLFSRQGIGAFF
TRBJ2-7	TRBD1	TRBV6-5	-	TGTGCCAGCAGTTATGGGACAGGAGCCTTCTACGAGCAGTACTTC	CASSYGTGAFYEQYF
TRBJ1-2	TRBD1	TRBV4-1	few	TGCGCCAGCAGCCAGACCCCCCGCGGACAGGGGGCGTGGGGCTACACCTTC	CASSQTPRGQGAWGYTF
TRBJ2-7	-	TRBV6-1	-	TGTGCCAGCAGGAGACAGCTCTCCTACGAGCAGTACTTC	CASRRQLSYEQYF
TRBJ2-3	-	TRBV7-6	-	TGTGCCAGCAGCTTAGAAAGGGAGTTAATAGATACGCAGTATTTT	CASSLERELIDTQYF
TRBJ1-5	-	TRBV28	-	TGTGCCAGCAGTTACCCCAGGGGCAATCAGCCCCAGCATTTT	CASSYPRGNQPQHF
TRBJ1-1	-	TRBV7-8	-	TGTGCCAGCAGCCCACAGAATAACACTGAAGCTTTCTTT	CASSPQNNTEAFF
TRBJ2-1	-	TRBV6-5	-	TGTGCCAGCAGTTACTCGATTATTCTAGGTGAGCAGTTCTTC	CASSYSIILGEQFF
TRBJ2-7	-	TRBV7-3	-	TGTGCCAGCAGCTTTGACTCGAGCTACGAGCAGTACTTC	CASSFDSSYEQYF
TRBJ1-2	-	TRBV19	-	TGTGCCAGTAGTATGGAGCTGATCGGTGGCTACACCTTC	CASSMELIGGYTF
TRBJ1-1	-	TRBV9	-	TGTGCCAGCAGCGCCGCCAGTCGAACAGAAGCTTTCTTT	CASSAASRTEAFF
TRBJ1-6	TRBD1	TRBV5-6	-	TGTGCCAGCAGCGTTTCCGGGACAGGGGGTTCACCCCTCCACTTT	CASSVSGTGGSPLHF
TRBJ2-1	-	TRBV28	-	TGTGCCAGCAGCTTCAACCTAGGCGGTTACAATGAGCAGTTCTTC	CASSFNLGGYNEQFF
TRBJ2-7	TRBD2	TRBV5-4	-	TGTGCCAGCAGCTTGGCGGGTAGGCGGGAGTTTCATGAGCAGTACTTC	CASSLAGRREFHEQYF
TRBJ2-1	TRBD2	TRBV9	-	TGTGCCAGCAGCGTAACCCCGGGACTAGCGAGCCAAGAGCAGTTCTTC	CASSVTPGLASQEQFF
TRBJ1-2	TRBD1	TRBV2	-	TGTGCCAGCGTCCGGGACAGGGGAGTCAATGGCTACACCTTC	CASVRDRGVNGYTF
TRBJ2-3	-	TRBV7-7	-	TGTGCTAGCAGCCCGACTAGACCTAGCACAGATACGCAGTATTTT	CASSPTRPSTDTQYF
TRBJ1-1	TRBD1	TRBV5-1	-	TGCGCCAGCAGCTTGGCCGAGACAGGGGGCACTGAAGCTTTCTTT	CASSLAETGGTEAFF
TRBJ2-2	TRBD1	TRBV19	-	TGTGCCAGTAGTGTGACAGGGAGTCCCGGGGAGCTGTTTTTT	CASSVTGSPGELFF
TRBJ1-5	-	TRBV9	-	TGTGCCAGCAGCTCCCAGGGTTTGGGCAATCAGCCCCAGCATTTT	CASSSQGLGNQPQHF
TRBJ1-2	-	TRBV5-6	-	TGTGCCAGCAGCTTGTATTCCGGGACACCTTTTGGTGGCTACACCTTC	CASSLYSGTPFGGYTF
TRBJ2-1	-	TRBV7-9	-	TGTGCCAGCAGCCTTCGGGAGATGGCGTTCTTC	CASSLREMAFF
TRBJ2-7	TRBD1	TRBV7-3	-	TGTGCCAGCAGCTTAGGGGACAGGGACGAGCAGTACTTC	CASSLGDRDEQYF
TRBJ2-7	-	TRBV2	-	TGTGCCAGCAGCGAATTCACCCGGGTGTCGGAGCCCTCCTACGAGCAGTACTTC	CASSEFTRVSEPSYEQYF
TRBJ1-1	TRBD1	TRBV2	-	TGTGCCAGCATGGGACAGGGGCTCACTGAAGCTTTCTTT	CASMGQGLTEAFF
TRBJ2-5	TRBD2	TRBV7-3	-	TGTGCCAGCAGCTTTACTAGCGGGGGGGCTCAGGAGACCCAGTACTTC	CASSFTSGGAQETQYF
TRBJ1-5	-	TRBV19	-	TGTGCCAGTAGTCGTTGGGGGGATCAGCCCCAGCATTTT	CASSRWGDQPQHF